The 12 T cell receptor beta chains in this list originate from one sample, sequenced in a study of cytomegalovirus exposure and HLA in healthy donors. It was with 60 Vbeta and 13 Jbeta primers that the PCR ran. Profiling relied on immunoSEQ multiplex PCR, and the TCRdb table lists in-frame clones only, not all of them. Of hundreds of thousands of clones in the sample, 82% were seen once. The sample was PBMCs. These receptors originate from a man between 35 and 55 years old in good health and CMV-seropositive.

The chain recombines TRBV9 with TRBJ2-2, with 10 nucleotides matching TRBD2. The CDR3 consists of 19 residues. Per germline, CDR1 SGDLS and CDR2 YYNGEE. V lost 0 bases, J lost 1 base, and 9 bases stayed unmatched. CDR3 sequence: CASSVDLAGASRNTGELFF. The DNA for the CDR3 is TGTGCCAGCAGCGTAGACCTAGCGGGAGCCAGCCGGAACACCGGGGAGCTGTTTTTT.

The chain combines TRBV30 with TRBJ2-5; 8 nucleotides line up with TRBD1. V trimming: 5 bases; J trimming: 1 base; junction bases outside the gene matches: 3. Germline V gene lookup returns CDR1 GTSNPN and CDR2 SVGIG (reference sequence). The CDR3 is 13 amino acids. For the CDR3, the DNA is TGTGCCTGGGGACAGGGAGCCCAAGAGACCCAGTACTTC. This sequence encodes CAWGQGAQETQYF.

This clone was picked up one time. The J gene is TRBJ2-3, the V gene TRBV11-2; a possible D gene is TRBD2 (5 bases). Trimming shortened V by 5 bases and J by 1 base, and 13 bases separated the two germline ends. Germline CDR1 reads SGHAT; CDR2 reads FQNNGV. This CDR3 region has 15 residues. CDR3 residues: CASSHQRAGTDTQYF. Written as DNA, the CDR3 is TGTGCCAGCAGCCACCAGAGGGCGGGCACAGATACGCAGTATTTT.

The gene calls are TRBV5-1 and TRBJ2-5; 7 bases agree with TRBD2. CDR3 length: 15 amino acids. The germline CDR1 and CDR2 sequences are SGHRS and YFSETQ. J gave up 1 base and V 4 bases, and 7 bases lay outside the gene matches. The CDR3, as DNA: TGCGCCAGCAGCCCGACGGGGGGAACCCAAGAGACCCAGTACTTC. Translated: CASSPTGGTQETQYF. Full variable domain (missing parts from reference TRBV5-1 and TRBJ2-5): KAGVTQTPRYLIKTRGQQVTLSCSPISGHRSVSWYQQTPGQGLQFLFEYFSETQRNKGNFPGRFSGRQFSNSRSEMNVSTLELGDSALYLCASSPTGGTQETQYFGPGTRLLVL.

This clone was detected a few times. CDR3 nucleotides: TGTGCCAGCAGGGGCCTAACAGGGGGCTGTGAAGCTTTCTTT. This translates into CASRGLTGGCEAFF. V usage is TRBV2 and J usage is TRBJ1-1; 9 bases map to TRBD1. The CDR3 is 14 amino acids. The V gene's germline CDR1 is SNHLY and CDR2 FYNNEI. Unmatched junction bases numbered 9, after V lost 6 bases and J lost 7 bases.

This chain connects TRBV18 to TRBJ2-5; D is possibly TRBD1 (5 bases). The V and J ends lost 6 bases and 2 bases respectively, with 16 bases between them. CDR1 and CDR2 from the germline V gene are KGHSH and LQKENI. The CDR3 spans 15 residues. The CDR3 DNA sequence: TGTGCCAGCTCTCGGACATCCGCGATACAAGAGACCCAGTACTTC. Its translation: CASSRTSAIQETQYF.

The rearrangement joins TRBV9 to TRBJ1-1; D not resolved. Per the germline V gene, CDR1 is SGDLS and CDR2 is YYNGEE. Trimming cost V 1 base and J 0 bases, with 7 bases left between them. This CDR3 region has 14 residues. Written as DNA, the CDR3 is TGTGCCAGCAGCGTAAACAGCCTGAACACTGAAGCTTTCTTT. Encoded protein: CASSVNSLNTEAFF.

The J gene is TRBJ1-3, the V gene TRBV11-2; a possible D gene is TRBD1 (5 bases). V lost 6 bases to trimming and J lost 3 bases, with 18 bases between them. The CDR3 extends over 16 amino acids. Germline lookup yields CDR1 SGHAT and CDR2 FQNNGV. CDR3 amino acids: CASRVGARVYGNTIYF. CDR3 in DNA: TGTGCCAGCAGGGTAGGGGCCAGGGTGTATGGAAACACCATATATTTT.

The genes are TRBV30 and TRBJ2-3; D ambiguous. CDR1 GTSNPN and CDR2 SVGIG come from the germline V gene (reference sequence). Trimming took off 0 bases at V and 4 bases at J, with 11 bases between the two ends. CDR3 size: 14 residues. This CDR3 is CAWSVGRYADTQYF. The CDR3 DNA follows: TGTGCCTGGAGTGTGGGCAGGTACGCAGATACGCAGTATTTT.

This clone was seen only a few times. The chain carries TRBV6-1 and TRBJ1-1; maybe TRBD1 (6 bases). Germline V gene lookup returns CDR1 MNHNS and CDR2 SASEGT. Between the trimmed V and J ends, which lost 7 bases and 6 bases, there was a span of 15 bases. The CDR3 length is 13 residues. The CDR3 spells CASNLDSVAEAFF. The CDR3 DNA reads TGTGCCAGCAACCTGGACAGTGTGGCTGAAGCTTTCTTT.

This rearrangement joins TRBV6-6 to TRBJ1-6; the D gene is possibly TRBD1 (5 bases). CDR1 MNHNY and CDR2 SVGAGI come from the germline V gene (reference sequence). This CDR3 has 16 amino acids. With 2 bases removed from V and 1 base from J, the gap between germline ends came to 9 bases. CDR3 bases: TGTGCCAGCAGTTACGAGCAGGGATCCTATAATTCACCCCTCCACTTT. It codes for CASSYEQGSYNSPLHF.

This clone was picked up one time. The rearrangement joins TRBV19 to TRBJ2-1; TRBD2 aligns across 10 bases. The junction had 14 bases not matched to a gene; V was cut back by 8 bases and J by 7 bases. Germline V gene data show CDR1 as LNHDA and CDR2 as SQIVND (reference sequence). The CDR3 length is 16 residues. The CDR3 DNA reads TGTGCCAGTGGCCGCGCCGATAGACTAGCGGGTAATGAGCAGTTCTTC. This translates into CASGRADRLAGNEQFF.